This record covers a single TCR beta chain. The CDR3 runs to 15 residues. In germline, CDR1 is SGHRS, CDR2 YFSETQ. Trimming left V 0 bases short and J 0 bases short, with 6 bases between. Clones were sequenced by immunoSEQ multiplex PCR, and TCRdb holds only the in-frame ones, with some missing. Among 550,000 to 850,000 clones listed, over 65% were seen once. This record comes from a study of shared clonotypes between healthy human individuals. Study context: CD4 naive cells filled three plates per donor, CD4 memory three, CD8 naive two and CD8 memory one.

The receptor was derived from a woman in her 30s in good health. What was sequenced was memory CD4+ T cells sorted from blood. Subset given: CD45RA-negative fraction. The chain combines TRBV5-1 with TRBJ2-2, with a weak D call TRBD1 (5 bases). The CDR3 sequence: CASSLADTNTGELFF. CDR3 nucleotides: TGCGCCAGCAGCTTGGCGGACACGAACACCGGGGAGCTGTTTTTT.